One and the same sample provided the 17 T cell receptor beta chains below, sequenced in a study of T cells after yellow fever vaccination. TCRdb re-called the 5' RACE reads with MiXCR, one entry per CDR3 protein. The table lists 200,000 to 250,000 distinct CDR3 sequences, 3% to 4% of them singletons. This sample comprised CD4+ T cells sorted from PBMCs, obtained 10 days after the yellow fever booster vaccination. The receptor set was obtained from a man between 18 and 35 years old who received the YFV17D yellow fever vaccine.

This chain links TRBV6-2 or TRBV6-3 with TRBJ2-3; 9 bases line up with TRBD1. CDR1 is MNHEY, CDR2 SVGEGT, per germline. The CDR3 is made up of 14 amino acids. The V segment lost 6 bases and the J segment 9 bases; nucleotides outside the gene matches: 10. The CDR3 sequence is CASRPWTGALTQYF. CDR3 DNA sequence: TGTGCCAGCAGACCTTGGACAGGGGCCCTAACGCAGTATTTT.

Many counts were recorded for this clonotype. The V and J genes are TRBV20-1 and TRBJ1-5; D remains unclear. The CDR3 loop spans 14 amino acids. Trimming shortened V by 6 bases and J by 3 bases, and 15 bases separated the two germline ends. Germline V gene lookup returns CDR1 DFQATT and CDR2 SNEGSKA (reference sequence). The CDR3 DNA reads TGCAGTGCCCCCCGGGGTGTTTCCAATCAGCCCCAGCATTTT. Residues: CSAPRGVSNQPQHF.

This clonotype has ten or more counts. The chain uses TRBV24-1 and TRBJ2-2; 8 bases match TRBD2. Trimming at V came to 7 bases and at J to 4 bases, leaving 7 bases not matched to a gene. Germline CDR1 KGHDR, CDR2 SFDVKD. The CDR3 has 15 amino acids. The CDR3 sequence is CATSGGETGTGELFF. CDR3 DNA: TGTGCCACCAGCGGGGGGGAGACTGGCACCGGGGAGCTGTTTTTT.

CDR3 DNA: TGCAGTGCGGGTACAGATAACGCTGAAGCTTTCTTT. Its protein product is CSAGTDNAEAFF. The chain combines TRBV20-1 with TRBJ1-1; D call uncertain. V was pared by 6 bases and J by 6 bases, with 14 bases between. This CDR3 region has 12 residues. Germline V lookup: CDR1 DFQATT, CDR2 SNEGSKA (reference sequence).

This clonotype was observed a handful of times. The chain couples TRBV29-1 to TRBJ1-1; no clear D. The CDR3 totals 12 residues. From germline, CDR1 is SQVTM and CDR2 ANQGSEA. V was shortened by 5 bases and J by 5 bases, with 12 bases between the two germline ends. The DNA for the CDR3 is TGCAGCGTTCATAAACAGCGGACTGAAGCTTTCTTT. As protein: CSVHKQRTEAFF. Together with reference TRBV29-1 and TRBJ1-1, the CDR3 gives the full variable domain: SAVISQKPSRDICQRGTSLTIQCQVDSQVTMMFWYRQQPGQSLTLIATANQGSEATYESGFVIDKFPISRPNLTFSTLTVSNMSPEDSSIYLCSVHKQRTEAFFGQGTRLTVV.

This clonotype was found many times. This chain links TRBV24-1 with TRBJ1-5, with a weak D call TRBD1 (5 bases). The CDR3 is 16 amino acids. Trimming cost V 1 base and J 3 bases, with 12 bases left between them. CDR1 and CDR2 from the germline V gene are KGHDR and SFDVKD. CDR3 DNA sequence: TGTGCCACCAGTGATTTTCAGGGTCGAGCCAATCAGCCCCAGCATTTT. Translating it yields CATSDFQGRANQPQHF.

This clonotype was observed a handful of times. The chain employs TRBV18 and TRBJ1-1; TRBD1 is a possible D gene (6 bases). Trimming cost V 0 bases and J 3 bases, with 20 bases left between them. Germline V CDR1 and CDR2: KGHSH, LQKENI. The CDR3 spans 18 residues. The CDR3 is CASSPPGGRKLDDTEAFF. As DNA, the CDR3 is TGTGCCAGCTCACCACCAGGGGGGAGAAAGCTAGATGACACTGAAGCTTTCTTT.

This clonotype came up a few times. The gene calls are TRBV7-8 and TRBJ2-5, with D possibly being TRBD2 (6 bases). V dropped 1 base and J dropped 7 bases, with 22 bases sitting between them. The germline gives CDR1 SGHVS, CDR2 FQNEAQ. CDR3 length: 17 amino acids. CDR3 residues: CASSLDLLARGEGTQYF. Written as DNA, the CDR3 is TGTGCCAGCAGCTTAGATCTACTAGCCCGCGGCGAAGGGACCCAGTACTTC.

This clonotype was observed a few times. This chain links TRBV5-1 with TRBJ2-5; D is uncertain. CDR3 size: 14 residues. The V gene lost 0 bases and the J gene lost 3 bases, with 9 bases spanning the gap. Germline V gene lookup returns CDR1 SGHRS and CDR2 YFSETQ. The CDR3 here is CASSLVTEEETQYF. As DNA, the CDR3 is TGCGCCAGCAGCTTGGTTACGGAAGAAGAGACCCAGTACTTC.

A few counts support this clonotype. The rearrangement links TRBV6-2 or TRBV6-3 to TRBJ2-2, with 7 bases identical to TRBD1. The germline gives CDR1 MNHEY, CDR2 SVGEGT. The CDR3 spans 17 residues. J was trimmed by 1 base and V by 5 bases; bases with no gene match: 10. For the CDR3, the DNA is TGTGCCAGCAGTAAGCCGGGACAGAGCTTGAACACCGGGGAGCTGTTTTTT. Amino acids: CASSKPGQSLNTGELFF.

This clonotype showed up just a few times. V and J are TRBV12-3 or TRBV12-4 and TRBJ1-3; D is uncertain. The CDR3 covers 13 residues. Deletions cut 9 bases from V and 0 bases from J, with 9 bases between. The CDR3 DNA sequence: TGTGCCAGTACACTAAACTCTGGAAACACCATATATTTT. Its translation is CASTLNSGNTIYF.

This clonotype was detected many times. The J gene is TRBJ1-4, the V gene TRBV7-2; tentative D call: TRBD1 (5 bases). The CDR3 runs 15 residues. The V and J ends lost 2 bases and 2 bases respectively, with 9 bases between them. The germline CDR1 and CDR2 sequences are SGHTA and FQGNSA. The CDR3: CASSLQRQTNEKLFF. The CDR3 DNA reads TGTGCCAGCAGCTTACAACGACAGACTAATGAAAAACTGTTTTTT.

This clonotype was counted ten times or more. V and J are TRBV29-1 and TRBJ2-5; D possibly corresponds to TRBD1 (5 bases). V shed 5 bases and J shed 6 bases, with 19 bases lying between them. From germline, CDR1 is SQVTM and CDR2 ANQGSEA. This CDR3 has 14 residues. CDR3 sequence (DNA): TGCAGCGTTCAATCAGGGTGGGGTGGGAAGACCCAGTACTTC. It yields the protein CSVQSGWGGKTQYF. The complete variable domain, with remaining parts taken from reference TRBV29-1 and TRBJ2-5, reads SAVISQKPSRDICQRGTSLTIQCQVDSQVTMMFWYRQQPGQSLTLIATANQGSEATYESGFVIDKFPISRPNLTFSTLTVSNMSPEDSSIYLCSVQSGWGGKTQYFGPGTRLLVL.

This clonotype has at least ten counts. The chain has TRBV5-1 and TRBJ2-1, with D tentatively TRBD2 (7 bases). Germline V gene lookup returns CDR1 SGHRS and CDR2 YFSETQ. There are 15 residues in the CDR3. Trimming stripped 2 bases from V and 7 bases from J, with 16 bases between. This chain's CDR3 is CASSFAGAWGNEQFF. As DNA, the CDR3 is TGCGCCAGCAGCTTTGCGGGGGCGTGGGGGAATGAGCAGTTCTTC.

The chain uses TRBV4-3 and TRBJ2-3; TRBD2 agrees at 10 bases. Unmatched junction bases numbered 7, after V lost 0 bases and J lost 7 bases. Germline values: CDR1 LGHNA, CDR2 YSLEER. The length of the CDR3 is 16 residues. CDR3 region: CASSQEFGLAANTQYF. CDR3 nucleotide sequence: TGCGCCAGCAGCCAAGAGTTCGGACTAGCGGCAAATACGCAGTATTTT.

This clonotype was picked up a small number of times. J is TRBJ2-1 and V is TRBV6-2 or TRBV6-3; perhaps TRBD2 as D (5 bases). Germline V gene sequence: CDR1 MNHEY, CDR2 SVGEGT. There are 14 residues in the CDR3. V shed 0 bases and J shed 4 bases, with 7 bases lying between them. CDR3 nucleotides: TGTGCCAGCAGTTACTCGAAGCGGTACAATGAGCAGTTCTTC. Translation gives CASSYSKRYNEQFF.

The genes are TRBV10-3 and TRBJ1-1, with D tentatively TRBD1 (6 bases). The CDR3 has 12 amino acids. Between the trimmed V and J ends, which lost 10 bases and 0 bases, there was a span of 9 bases. The germline CDR1 and CDR2 sequences are ENHRY and SYGVKD. CDR3: CATGQMNTEAFF. In DNA form, the CDR3 reads TGTGCCACCGGACAGATGAACACTGAAGCTTTCTTT.